These 8 T cell receptor beta chains came from one sample sequenced in a study of cytomegalovirus exposure and HLA in healthy donors. Use of 60 Vbeta and 13 Jbeta primers characterized the PCR. Libraries were prepared by immunoSEQ multiplex PCR; TCRdb keeps only in-frame clonotypes and omits some of them. The data show more than 100,000 clones, roughly 80% seen once. Specimen: PBMCs. The receptors stem from a man between 40 and 49 years old in good health and CMV-seronegative.

The rearrangement joins TRBV11-2 to TRBJ1-5; possibly TRBD1 for D (6 bases). The CDR3 extends over 17 amino acids. V dropped 4 bases and J dropped 0 bases, with 16 bases sitting between them. Germline loops: CDR1 SGHAT, CDR2 FQNNGV. CDR3 residues: CASSWGQLFYSNQPQHF. DNA for the CDR3: TGTGCCAGCAGCTGGGGGCAGCTCTTCTATAGCAATCAGCCCCAGCATTTT.

This clone was picked up a small number of times. This chain joins TRBV9 and TRBJ1-6, with 7 nucleotides matching TRBD1. Per germline, CDR1 SGDLS and CDR2 YYNGEE. Trimming cost V 4 bases and J 7 bases; bases outside gene matches: 5. This CDR3 is 14 amino acids long. CDR3: CASSPWDRNSPLHF. The DNA for the CDR3 is TGTGCCAGCAGCCCCTGGGACAGAAATTCACCCCTCCACTTT. Based on the CDR3 plus reference TRBV9 and TRBJ1-6, the full variable domain is DSGVTQTPKHLITATGQRVTLRCSPRSGDLSVYWYQQSLDQGLQFLIQYYNGEERAKGNILERFSAQQFPDLHSELNLSSLELGDSALYFCASSPWDRNSPLHFGNGTRLTVT.

This sequence joins TRBV7-6 and TRBJ2-1; 11 bases line up with TRBD2. The germline V gene has CDR1 SGHVS and CDR2 FNYEAQ. Trimming at V came to 5 bases and at J to 4 bases, leaving 4 bases not matched to a gene. CDR3 length: 15 amino acids. The CDR3 is CASSRLAGGYNEQFF. The DNA of the CDR3 is TGTGCCAGCAGCCGGCTAGCGGGAGGTTACAATGAGCAGTTCTTC.

The genes are TRBV6-1 and TRBJ1-1; unclear D gene. The V end was cut by 6 bases, the J end by 7 bases, with 6 bases between. Germline loops: CDR1 MNHNS, CDR2 SASEGT. The CDR3 contains 10 residues. CDR3 region: CASRSGEAFF. In DNA, the CDR3 is TGTGCCAGCAGGTCAGGTGAAGCTTTCTTT.

The chain couples TRBV29-1 to TRBJ1-2; D unclear. Trimming removed 1 base at V and 1 base at J, with 4 bases between. This CDR3 has 12 residues. Per the germline V gene, CDR1 is SQVTM and CDR2 is ANQGSEA. CDR3 nucleotides: TGCAGCGTTGAAGCGGTTAACTATGGCTACACCTTC. It specifies CSVEAVNYGYTF.

This chain uses TRBV5-1 with TRBJ2-6; TRBD1 agrees at 7 bases. This CDR3 has 16 residues. The germline CDR1 and CDR2 sequences are SGHRS and YFSETQ. V dropped 4 bases and J dropped 2; count of bases not matched to a gene: 6. Here the CDR3 reads CASSPHTGAGANVLTF. The CDR3 nucleotides are TGCGCCAGCAGCCCTCACACAGGGGCTGGGGCCAACGTCCTGACTTTC.

This clone was detected only once. The V and J genes are TRBV5-1 and TRBJ2-1; the D is unclear. Germline V CDR1 and CDR2: SGHRS, YFSETQ. The CDR3 runs to 13 residues. Deletions cut 0 bases from V and 3 bases from J, with 4 bases between. The CDR3 loop is CASSLEHYNEQFF. The CDR3 bases are TGCGCCAGCAGCTTGGAGCACTACAATGAGCAGTTCTTC.

Points on this clone: Its ends do not fully match the called genes, so a read error is possible. The chain combines TRBV7-2 with TRBJ2-7; maybe TRBD1 (6 bases). The CDR3 runs 17 residues. CDR1 and CDR2 from the germline V gene are SGHTA and FQGNSA. The CDR3, as DNA: TGTGCCAGCAGCTTAGCCAGGGGCGAAACGAACTCCCACGAGCAGTACTTC. Protein product: CASSLARGETNSHEQYF.